The rows below give T cell receptor beta chains drawn from one sample of a study of OX40 agonist ivuxolimab in advanced cancers. TCRdb keeps only in-frame clones here, not all; method: immunoSEQ multiplex PCR. The sample contains tens of thousands of clones, over 70% of which appear only once. The sample in question was CD4+ or CD8+ T cells sorted from blood, obtained in a trial of the OX40 agonist ivuxolimab. All receptors derive from an adult with an advanced solid tumor such as melanoma, head and neck, liver or kidney cancer. Both conserved end residues are part of each CDR3. A D gene is named only where the DNA matches it firmly. Some rows have no size entry. The others give once, few or many, or a class for an expanded clone.

cdr3_nt cdr3_aa v_call cdr3_length clone_size j_call d_call
TGTGCCAGCAGTGGGGTGGAGAACCCGAACACTGAAGCTTTCTTT CASSGVENPNTEAFF TRBV6-1 15 - TRBJ1-1 -
TGTGCCAGCAGTACGACAGGGGGATCGAACGAGCAGTACTTC CASSTTGGSNEQYF TRBV11-2 14 - TRBJ2-7 TRBD1
TGCGCCAGCAGCTTGACAGGGAGGATGCAGACCTATGGCTACACCTTC CASSLTGRMQTYGYTF TRBV5-1 16 - TRBJ1-2 -
TGTGCCATCAGTGAGGATCCTAGCTTGGAGACCCAGTACTTC CAISEDPSLETQYF TRBV10-3 14 - TRBJ2-5 -
TGCAGCGTCTCGACTAGCGGGGGGGGAGTTGAGCAGTTCTTC CSVSTSGGGVEQFF TRBV29-1 14 - TRBJ2-1 TRBD2
TGTGCCAGCAGCCAAGTAACAGGGGGGAATTCACCCCTCCACTTT CASSQVTGGNSPLHF TRBV14 15 - TRBJ1-6 TRBD1
TGTGCCAGCAGCCCCATGGTGGGGGGCCAATCAGCTAACTATGGCTACACCTTC CASSPMVGGQSANYGYTF TRBV5-4 18 - TRBJ1-2 -
TGTCCGACTAGCGGGACGAACACCGGGGAGCTGTTTTTT CPTSGTNTGELFF TRBV12-2 13 - TRBJ2-2 -
TGTGCCAGCAGTTACGTACAGGGGCGTGAAAAACTGTTTTTT CASSYVQGREKLFF TRBV6-5 14 - TRBJ1-4 TRBD1
TGTGCCTGGAGTGCGGGTGATGTCTCTGGAAACACCATATATTTT CAWSAGDVSGNTIYF TRBV30 15 - TRBJ1-3 -
TGTGCCAGCGGACAACACGGGGTTAATTCACCCCTCCACTTT CASGQHGVNSPLHF TRBV27 14 - TRBJ1-6 -
TGTGCCAGCAACCGAAGGGCCGGAGAGACCCAGTACTTC CASNRRAGETQYF TRBV2 13 few TRBJ2-5 -
TGTGCCAGCAGTTTTCTAGGACCAGGACGAACCGAGCAGTACTTC CASSFLGPGRTEQYF TRBV28 15 - TRBJ2-7 -
TGTGCCAGCAGCTTGGGACCCCCCAGCTACGAGCAGTACTTC CASSLGPPSYEQYF TRBV7-2 14 - TRBJ2-7 -
TGTGCCAGCAGCGAAACAGTTTCCAACACTGAAGCTTTCTTT CASSETVSNTEAFF TRBV7-2 14 once TRBJ1-1 -
TGTGCCAGCAGCCAATCCCGCTACGAGCAGTACTTC CASSQSRYEQYF TRBV14 12 - TRBJ2-7 -
TGCAGCGTTGAAACTAGCGCGAGGGAGACCCAGTACTTC CSVETSARETQYF TRBV29-1 13 few TRBJ2-5 TRBD2
TGTGCCAGTAACCCACAGGGTTTGGAAAACATTCAGTACTTC CASNPQGLENIQYF TRBV28 14 - TRBJ2-4 -
TGTGCCAGCAGGTCCCCAGCCTCTGGAAACACCATATATTTT CASRSPASGNTIYF TRBV6-5 14 - TRBJ1-3 -
TGTGCCTGGGACTCGGGACAGGGGAACGAGCAGTACTTC CAWDSGQGNEQYF TRBV30 13 - TRBJ2-7 TRBD1
TGCGCCAGCAGCTCACAACCAGGGCAGGGTAGTGAAAAACTGTTTTTT CASSSQPGQGSEKLFF TRBV4-1 16 - TRBJ1-4 -
TGTGCCAGCAGCCCAACTAGCGGGAGGGGGGAGACCCAGTACTTC CASSPTSGRGETQYF TRBV7-8 15 once TRBJ2-5 TRBD2
TGTGCCAGCAGTTTGGGGTCTTTTAGCGGGAGTCCAGGGAGTGAGCAGTTCTTC CASSLGSFSGSPGSEQFF TRBV28 18 - TRBJ2-1 TRBD2
TGTGCCAGCAGCTTACAGGGGGCGCGAAACACCGGGGAGCTGTTTTTT CASSLQGARNTGELFF TRBV5-4 16 - TRBJ2-2 TRBD1
TGTGCCAGCAGCCCACTAGGGGTGGAAGAGACCCAGTACTTC CASSPLGVEETQYF TRBV28 14 - TRBJ2-5 -
TGTGCCAGCAGTGAAAGGTGGGGGGTTTATGGCTACACCTTC CASSERWGVYGYTF TRBV2 14 - TRBJ1-2 -
TGTGCCAGTAGTTTGGGTGCGTATGATGGCTACACCTTC CASSLGAYDGYTF TRBV19 13 few TRBJ1-2 -
TGTGCCAGCAGTTTGCCTATCAGGGGTGGCTACACCTTC CASSLPIRGGYTF TRBV28 13 few TRBJ1-2 -
TGTGCCAGCAGATACAGGATTCCGGGTCAGCCCCAGCATTTT CASRYRIPGQPQHF TRBV28 14 - TRBJ1-5 -
TGTGCCAGCAGCCCCCTGGGACAGGGCGTTGGGGGCTACACCTTC CASSPLGQGVGGYTF TRBV11-2 15 - TRBJ1-2 TRBD1
TGTGCCACCAAAGGACAGCCACCGGTGAACACTGAAGCTTTCTTT CATKGQPPVNTEAFF TRBV27 15 once TRBJ1-1 -
TGTGCCAGTACACCCGGGACAGGGATAGTAAGAAACACCATATATTTT CASTPGTGIVRNTIYF TRBV19 16 - TRBJ1-3 TRBD1
TGTGCCAGCAGTTACTCGTCTCAGGGAAGCACTGAAGCTTTCTTT CASSYSSQGSTEAFF TRBV6-5 15 - TRBJ1-1 -
TGTGCAAGTCGCTTAGGTACGCAGTATTTT CASRLGTQYF TRBV12-2 10 medium-sized TRBJ2-3 -
TGTGCCAGCAGCCAAGACCAATATGGCTACACCTTC CASSQDQYGYTF TRBV4-2 12 - TRBJ1-2 -
TGTGCCTGGAGTCCCCGGGACAGGGAGAATGAAAAACTGTTTTTT CAWSPRDRENEKLFF TRBV30 15 - TRBJ1-4 TRBD1
TGTGCCAGCAGCCCAGCAGGGGGCAAGTCTGGAAACACCATATATTTT CASSPAGGKSGNTIYF TRBV28 16 - TRBJ1-3 TRBD1
TGTGCCAGCAGTGAGTTCTTCTATGGCTACACCTTC CASSEFFYGYTF TRBV6-1 12 few TRBJ1-2 -
TGTGCCAGCAGCTTAGTGCCCTTAGAGCAGTACTTC CASSLVPLEQYF TRBV11-2 12 - TRBJ2-7 -
TGTGCCAGTAGTATAGATGGACAGGTTGGGACCGGGGAGCTGTTTTTT CASSIDGQVGTGELFF TRBV19 16 - TRBJ2-2 TRBD1
TGTGCCAGCAGCGCCCGACAGGGGATTTCCACTTACAATGAGCAGTTCTTC CASSARQGISTYNEQFF TRBV7-6 17 - TRBJ2-1 TRBD1
TGTGCCAGCAGCTTAGATGGGGAAGTCGTCTATGGCTACACCTTC CASSLDGEVVYGYTF TRBV7-9 15 - TRBJ1-2 -
TGTGCCAGCAGCCCGGGGGACTCTCCGCCGCACTTC CASSPGDSPPHF TRBV11-3 12 - TRBJ2-7 -
TGTGCCAGTAGTATAGAGTTGAACTATGGCTACACCTTC CASSIELNYGYTF TRBV19 13 once TRBJ1-2 -
TGTGCCAGCAGTGAGAGAGGTCACCAGCATTTT CASSERGHQHF TRBV2 11 - TRBJ1-5 -
TGTGCCAGCAGTGCCCCGGGACTAGCGGGAGGGCAGTACTTC CASSAPGLAGGQYF TRBV2 14 - TRBJ2-7 TRBD2
TGTGCCAGCACATCAATCCCCTTAGCGGGGGAGTCCTACAATGAGCAGTTCTTC CASTSIPLAGESYNEQFF TRBV27 18 once TRBJ2-1 TRBD2